Below are 17 T cell receptor beta chains sequenced from a single sample in a study of cytomegalovirus exposure and HLA in healthy donors. PCR used 60 Vbeta primers and 13 Jbeta primers. Sequencing used immunoSEQ multiplex PCR; TCRdb keeps in-frame clones, though not all of them. This table lists tens of thousands of clones. The sequenced material came from PBMCs. The receptors were sampled from a woman aged 40 to 55 in good health and CMV-seropositive.

The chain links TRBV7-9 to TRBJ2-3; 10 bases are a match to TRBD2. This CDR3 has 17 amino acids. V dropped 5 bases and J dropped 2; count of bases not matched to a gene: 10. Germline lookup yields CDR1 SEHNR and CDR2 FQNEAQ (reference sequence). CDR3 residues: CASSHLGAGGITDTQYF. CDR3 nucleotide sequence: TGTGCCAGCAGCCACTTAGGAGCGGGAGGGATCACAGATACGCAGTATTTT.

The chain links TRBV5-4 to TRBJ1-2; no clear D gene. Germline loops: CDR1 SGHNT, CDR2 YYREEE (reference sequence). CDR3 length: 14 residues. Trimming stripped 5 bases from V and 0 bases from J, with 11 bases between. Here the CDR3 DNA reads TGTGCCAGCAGTTCGCCCCAGACTAACTATGGCTACACCTTC. Amino acids: CASSSPQTNYGYTF. The full variable domain, its missing parts supplied by reference TRBV5-4 and TRBJ1-2, is ETGVTQSPTHLIKTRGQQVTLRCSSQSGHNTVSWYQQALGQGPQFIFQYYREEENGRGNFPPRFSGLQFPNYSSELNVNALELDDSALYLCASSSPQTNYGYTFGSGTRLTVV.

The chain combines TRBV12-2 with TRBJ2-5; the table's D call, TRBD2, has no DNA check behind it. TRBV12-2 is assigned pseudogene status. This CDR3 region has 13 residues. The CDR3 is CASRLVRVQTQYF. For the CDR3, the DNA is TGTGCAAGTCGCTTAGTTAGAGTGCAGACCCAGTACTTC.

The chain has TRBV4-1 and TRBJ2-1; D perhaps matches TRBD2 (8 bases). Germline CDR1 and CDR2: MGHRA and YSYEKL. Trimming stripped 4 bases from V and 6 bases from J, with 19 bases between. This CDR3 contains 16 residues. In DNA, the CDR3 is TGCGCCAGCAGCCCAGGGGGAGCGGGGGTGCGCAATGAGCAGTTCTTC. Protein product: CASSPGGAGVRNEQFF.

The chain joins TRBV14 to TRBJ2-7, with 10 bases fitting TRBD1. The CDR3 is 16 amino acids. With 0 bases clipped from V and 3 bases from J, the junction kept 5 bases outside the gene matches. The germline V gene has CDR1 SGHDN and CDR2 FVKESK. CDR3 DNA sequence: TGTGCCAGCAGCCAAGATCCGGGACAGGGGAGCTACGAGCAGTACTTC. It translates to CASSQDPGQGSYEQYF.

The rearrangement joins TRBV11-3 to TRBJ1-1; 8 bases align to TRBD1. The CDR3 is made up of 17 amino acids. Germline values: CDR1 SGHNT, CDR2 YENEEA. Germline trimming cut 5 bases from V and 0 bases from J; bases unmatched to any gene: 11. CDR3 residues: CASSKGGSGGVNTEAFF. The CDR3 DNA sequence: TGTGCCAGCAGCAAGGGCGGGTCAGGGGGCGTGAACACTGAAGCTTTCTTT.

The chain couples TRBV29-1 to TRBJ1-2; possible D gene TRBD1, 6 bases. CDR1 and CDR2 from the germline V gene are SQVTM and ANQGSEA. Trimming pared 7 bases from V and 4 bases from J, leaving 16 bases between. This CDR3 has 13 residues. The CDR3, as DNA: TGCAGCGCCGAAACGATCAGGGGCTATGGCTACACCTTC. Protein sequence: CSAETIRGYGYTF. The full variable domain, its missing parts supplied by reference TRBV29-1 and TRBJ1-2, is SAVISQKPSRDICQRGTSLTIQCQVDSQVTMMFWYRQQPGQSLTLIATANQGSEATYESGFVIDKFPISRPNLTFSTLTVSNMSPEDSSIYLCSAETIRGYGYTFGSGTRLTVV.

The chain employs TRBV6-1 and TRBJ1-2; D unresolved. This CDR3 region has 12 residues. Trimming shortened V by 5 bases and J by 7 bases, and 11 bases separated the two germline ends. Looked up from germline, CDR1 is MNHNS and CDR2 is SASEGT. The CDR3 region has the DNA TGTGCCAGCAGTCTAGAATGGCGTGGCTACACCTTC. It codes for CASSLEWRGYTF.

The chain employs TRBV10-3 and TRBJ1-2; maybe TRBD1 (6 bases). The germline V gene has CDR1 ENHRY and CDR2 SYGVKD. The length of the CDR3 is 14 residues. V dropped 1 base and J dropped 3 bases, with 9 bases sitting between them. The CDR3 loop is CAISEYPGDYGYTF. DNA for the CDR3: TGTGCCATCAGTGAGTACCCAGGGGACTATGGCTACACCTTC.

This chain links TRBV15 with TRBJ2-5, with D uncertain. CDR3 size: 13 residues. V was cut by 1 base and J by 5 bases, with 8 bases left in between. CDR1 is LNHNV, CDR2 YYDKDF, per germline (reference sequence). CDR3 region: CATSRAAAETQYF. The DNA for the CDR3 is TGTGCCACCAGCAGAGCTGCAGCGGAGACCCAGTACTTC.

The rearrangement uses TRBV6-7 and TRBJ1-5, with TRBD1 as a possible D gene (6 bases). TRBV6-7 is treated as an ORF (open reading frame) with a function not yet certain. The CDR3 totals 18 residues. V was clipped by 2 bases and J by 0 bases, with 17 bases between them. CDR3 amino acids: CASSYSGTPQFSNQPQHF. The CDR3 nucleotides read TGTGCCAGCAGTTACAGCGGGACACCCCAATTTAGCAATCAGCCCCAGCATTTT.

The chain is built from TRBV5-1 and TRBJ2-2, with 11 bases matching TRBD1. V gave up 4 bases and J gave up 6 bases; unmatched junction bases: 8. The CDR3 runs to 16 residues. CDR1 SGHRS and CDR2 YFSETQ come from the germline V gene. DNA of the CDR3: TGCGCCAGCAGCCTACGGACAGGGGGCGTTGCCGGGGAGCTGTTTTTT. Protein: CASSLRTGGVAGELFF.

This sequence joins TRBV28 and TRBJ1-2; 7 positions agree with TRBD1. The trim removed 7 bases at V and 1 base at J, leaving 6 bases unmatched. Germline CDR1 MDHEN, CDR2 SYDVKM. CDR3 length equals 14 residues. The DNA for the CDR3 is TGTGCCAGCACCCTAGGGGGCAGTAACTATGGCTACACCTTC. It translates to CASTLGGSNYGYTF.

The V gene is TRBV30, the J gene TRBJ2-3, with 8 bases identical to TRBD2. Germline assignment: CDR1 GTSNPN and CDR2 SVGIG (reference sequence). V dropped 0 bases and J dropped 3; count of bases not matched to a gene: 5. The CDR3 is 15 amino acids. The CDR3 region is CAWSVLRGATDTQYF. In nucleotides, the CDR3 is TGTGCCTGGAGTGTGTTGCGGGGGGCAACAGATACGCAGTATTTT.

The chain carries TRBV9 and TRBJ2-1, with a weak D call TRBD2 (6 bases). Looked up from germline, CDR1 is SGDLS and CDR2 is YYNGEE. CDR3 length: 15 residues. The V gene lost 6 bases and the J gene lost 5 bases, with 18 bases spanning the gap. The chain's CDR3 is CASTPGDPSDNEQFF. The CDR3, as DNA: TGTGCCAGCACCCCGGGGGACCCCTCGGACAATGAGCAGTTCTTC.

This chain links TRBV30 with TRBJ2-1; a weak D match, TRBD2 (6 bases). V dropped 7 bases and J dropped 6 bases, with 16 bases sitting between them. The CDR3 is 13 amino acids. Per the germline V gene, CDR1 is GTSNPN and CDR2 is SVGIG (reference sequence). The CDR3 sequence: CAFQTSGLNEQFF. In DNA form, the CDR3 reads TGTGCCTTCCAGACCTCGGGACTCAATGAGCAGTTCTTC.

V is TRBV5-1 and J is TRBJ2-7, with 14 bases lining up with TRBD2. Per germline, CDR1 SGHRS and CDR2 YFSETQ. The CDR3 totals 16 residues. The junction had 8 bases not matched to a gene; V was cut back by 4 bases and J by 5 bases. The CDR3: CASSPQGLAGEHEQYF. The CDR3 region has the DNA TGCGCCAGCAGCCCCCAGGGACTAGCGGGAGAACACGAGCAGTACTTC.